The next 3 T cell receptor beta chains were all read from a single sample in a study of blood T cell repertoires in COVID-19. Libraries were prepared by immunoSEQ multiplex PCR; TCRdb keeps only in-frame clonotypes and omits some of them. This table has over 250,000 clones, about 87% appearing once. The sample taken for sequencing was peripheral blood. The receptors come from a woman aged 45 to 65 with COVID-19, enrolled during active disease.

The CDR3 loop is CASSPPGLYNSPLHF. The CDR3 DNA follows: TGTGCCAGCAGCCCTCCGGGACTCTATAATTCACCCCTCCACTTT. The gene calls are TRBV14 and TRBJ1-6; weak D call: TRBD1 (5 bases). Trimming took 4 bases from V and 3 from J, leaving 10 bases between them. CDR1 is SGHDN, CDR2 FVKESK, per germline. The CDR3 consists of 15 residues.

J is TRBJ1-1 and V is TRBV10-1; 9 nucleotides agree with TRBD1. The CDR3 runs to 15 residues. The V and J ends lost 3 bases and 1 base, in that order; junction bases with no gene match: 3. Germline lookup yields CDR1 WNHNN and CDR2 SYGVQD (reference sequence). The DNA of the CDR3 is TGCGCCAGCAGTGACGGGACAGGGTGGAACACTGAAGCTTTCTTT. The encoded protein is CASSDGTGWNTEAFF.

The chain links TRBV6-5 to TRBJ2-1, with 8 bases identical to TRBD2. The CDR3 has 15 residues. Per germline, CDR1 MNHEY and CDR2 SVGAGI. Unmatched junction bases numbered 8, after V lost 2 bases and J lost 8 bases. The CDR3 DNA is TGTGCCAGCAGTTACGAGGCGGGAGGTCGAGATGAGCAGTTCTTC. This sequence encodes CASSYEAGGRDEQFF.